A single sample gave rise to the 7 T cell receptor beta chains below, sequenced in a study of identical twins. TCRdb recomputed calls from the 5' RACE reads with MiXCR, one row per CDR3 protein. The sample lists 200,000 to 250,000 distinct CDR3 sequences, around 6.9% occurring once. The sample was also reused in another study, on yellow fever vaccine responses in identical twins.

Sequencing used memory (CD45RO+) T cells sorted from blood. These receptor sequences come from a woman between 18 and 29 years old in good health.

The J gene is TRBJ2-5, the V gene TRBV3-1; 12 nucleotides align to TRBD2. CDR3 size: 15 residues. J lost 5 bases, V lost 6 bases, and 7 bases had no gene match. Germline V gene lookup returns CDR1 LGHDT and CDR2 YNNKEL (reference sequence). CDR3 DNA: TGTGCCAGCAGTTCTAGCGGGGGGGCCCGGGAGACCCAGTACTTC. Residues: CASSSSGGARETQYF.

The gene calls are TRBV6-1 and TRBJ2-7; TRBD2 matches 8 bases. The V gene end was trimmed by 8 bases and the J gene end by 2 bases; junction bases not matched to a gene: 8. In germline, CDR1 is MNHNS, CDR2 SASEGT. The CDR3 has 14 amino acids. The CDR3 DNA follows: TGTGCCAGCTCAGGCACTAGCGGCGCCTACGAGCAGTACTTC. Residues: CASSGTSGAYEQYF.

This chain uses TRBV7-9 with TRBJ1-1, with D possibly matching TRBD1 (5 bases). CDR1 and CDR2 from the germline V gene are SEHNR and FQNEAQ (reference sequence). Trimming left V 5 bases short and J 8 bases short, with 9 bases between. The CDR3 length is 11 residues. The CDR3 reads CASSLRQEAFF. The CDR3 DNA reads as TGTGCCAGCAGCCTACGACAGGAAGCTTTCTTT.

This clonotype was recorded many times. The CDR3 loop reads CASTYDGGAQETQYF. As DNA, the CDR3 is TGCGCCAGTACCTATGATGGGGGGGCCCAAGAGACCCAGTACTTC. This chain links TRBV5-1 with TRBJ2-5; possibly TRBD2 for D (7 bases). This CDR3 contains 15 residues. Trimming pared 8 bases from V and 1 base from J, leaving 18 bases between. Germline V gene data show CDR1 as SGHRS and CDR2 as YFSETQ.

This clonotype was observed at least ten times. V is TRBV27 and J is TRBJ2-1; TRBD2 agrees at 14 bases. V lost 7 bases and J lost 7; bases outside the gene matches: 12. Germline-derived CDR1 and CDR2 are MNHEY and SMNVEV (reference sequence). The CDR3 covers 17 residues. For the CDR3, the DNA is TGTGCCAGCACTCTCGGGATGACTAGCGGGAGGGGAAATGAGCAGTTCTTC. Translating it yields CASTLGMTSGRGNEQFF.

This clonotype was detected many times. J is TRBJ2-1 and V is TRBV4-2; tentative D call: TRBD2 (6 bases). V was clipped by 1 base and J by 7 bases, with 20 bases between them. Germline lookup yields CDR1 LGHNA and CDR2 YNFKEQ. CDR3 length: 17 amino acids. The CDR3 DNA reads TGTGCCAGCAGCCAAGCCCCCCAGGTAGCGGAAACTAATGAGCAGTTCTTC. Amino acids: CASSQAPQVAETNEQFF.

This clonotype was detected ten times or more. The rearrangement uses TRBV7-2 and TRBJ2-1; 9 bases are a match to TRBD2. The germline CDR1 and CDR2 sequences are SGHTA and FQGNSA. V lost 8 bases, J lost 4 bases, and 9 bases stayed unmatched. There are 15 residues in the CDR3. Here the CDR3 DNA reads TGTGCCAGCGCCCGGGTAGCGGGAGAGTACAATGAGCAGTTCTTC. This codes for CASARVAGEYNEQFF.